This T cell receptor beta chain was identified in a study of cytomegalovirus exposure and HLA in healthy donors. Regarding the study as a whole: Earlier analysis looked at TCR beta V segments, and most were productive about 90% or about 30% of the time. Reports credit the classifier with highly specific, highly sensitive diagnosis of cytomegalovirus status. According to a later analysis, most TCR beta chains associated with CMV appeared HLA-restricted. Many donors shared some public TCRs, even though most TCR sequences were rare.

Notes on this clone: Its antigen remains unknown. The junction departs from the called germline gene at one end, perhaps through a read error.

The study ran its PCR with 60 Vbeta and 13 Jbeta primers. Produced via immunoSEQ multiplex PCR; TCRdb's table is partial and in-frame only. The ten top clones account for roughly 4%, within a sample of over 55,000 clones. The CDR3 sequence is 14 residues long. CDR1 is ENHRY and CDR2 is SYGVKD in the germline V gene. The sequenced sample was PBMCs. The receptor's source is a male donor in good health and CMV-seronegative. The rearrangement links TRBV10-3 to TRBJ2-5; 9 bases match TRBD1. The chain's CDR3 is CAIRQGADGENQYF. The CDR3 DNA is TGTGCCATCAGACAGGGGGCGGATGGAGAGAACCAGTACTTC.